Sequencing of this TCR beta chain was carried out in a study of T cell changes during pregnancy in multiple sclerosis. Trimming cost V 0 bases and J 5 bases, with 14 bases left between them. This CDR3 has 16 residues. Germline CDR1 MGHRA, CDR2 YSYEKL. Method: immunoSEQ multiplex PCR; TCRdb's copy keeps in-frame clones and lacks some. The sample lists tens of thousands of clones, around 90% occurring once. The rearrangement uses TRBV4-1 and TRBJ1-5; possible D gene TRBD1, 5 bases. The sequences come from peripheral blood, collected after pregnancy. This receptor was identified in a female donor in good health, enrolled as a control in a pregnancy study. The CDR3 loop is CASSQEGFRADQPQHF. In DNA, the CDR3 is TGCGCCAGCAGCCAAGAAGGGTTCAGGGCCGATCAGCCCCAGCATTTT.